A single sample gave rise to the 20 T cell receptor beta chains below, sequenced in a study of low-dose radiotherapy and immunotherapy resistance in tumors. Primers used for first-strand cDNA, a TRAV- and TRBV-specific set, covered both alpha and beta chains. TCRs were amplified for 15 to 25 PCR cycles with a constant-region primer and V-primer adapter. TCRdb reprocessed the reads with MiXCR, giving one entry per CDR3 protein. The sample has roughly 32,000 distinct CDR3 sequences; less than 65% are singletons. Time point indicated: after trial treatment. Described treatment: LDRT plus nivolumab, ipilimumab, low-dose cyclophosphamide and aspirin (RACIN trial). The sequencing here drew on PBMCs, taken after low-dose radiotherapy plus immunotherapy. The receptors originated from a male donor with gallbladder cancer.

This chain's CDR3 is CASSPIAGSPLEQYF. For the CDR3, the DNA is TGTGCCAGCAGTCCCATAGCGGGGAGCCCTCTCGAGCAGTACTTC. The rearrangement uses TRBV6-6 and TRBJ2-7; 8 bases are a match to TRBD2. Germline V gene sequence: CDR1 MNHNY, CDR2 SVGAGI (reference sequence). The CDR3 length is 15 residues. V dropped 5 bases and J dropped 6; count of bases not matched to a gene: 12.

This chain uses TRBV28 with TRBJ2-5, with D perhaps matching TRBD1 (7 bases). The V end lost 6 bases, the J end lost 6 bases, and 17 bases lay between the germline ends. This CDR3 is 14 amino acids long. Germline V CDR1 and CDR2: MDHEN, SYDVKM. This chain's CDR3 is CASSTAGQYQTQYF. CDR3 coding DNA: TGTGCCAGCAGCACGGCGGGACAGTACCAGACCCAGTACTTC.

V usage is TRBV14 and J usage is TRBJ2-7; D may be TRBD2 (6 bases). Between the trimmed V and J ends, which lost 5 bases and 6 bases, there was a span of 23 bases. This CDR3 spans 16 amino acids. The V gene's germline CDR1 is SGHDN and CDR2 FVKESK. The CDR3 protein is CASSDDGGGFEREQYF. For the CDR3, the DNA is TGTGCCAGCAGCGACGACGGGGGAGGATTTGAGCGCGAGCAGTACTTC.

The chain couples TRBV5-5 to TRBJ1-1; D is uncertain. This CDR3 is 13 amino acids long. Germline assignment: CDR1 SGHKS and CDR2 YYEKEE (reference sequence). The ends were cut back, 0 bases at V and 1 base at J, with 4 bases in the middle. In DNA form, the CDR3 reads TGTGCCAGCAGCTTGGCCAGGAACACTGAAGCTTTCTTT. As protein: CASSLARNTEAFF.

Relative to its sample, this clonotype is medium-sized. The chain recombines TRBV7-9 with TRBJ2-7; 9 bases fit TRBD2. The V and J ends lost 5 bases and 4 bases, in that order; junction bases with no gene match: 15. Germline CDR1 and CDR2: SEHNR and FQNEAQ (reference sequence). The CDR3 sequence is 17 residues long. CDR3 residues: CASSPAARGGAGYEQYF. Written as DNA, the CDR3 is TGTGCCAGCAGCCCTGCCGCGCGGGGGGGCGCTGGTTACGAGCAGTACTTC.

This clonotype was counted ten times or more. The chain is built from TRBV19 and TRBJ1-2; a possible D gene is TRBD1 (6 bases). V was cut by 3 bases and J by 2 bases, with 19 bases left in between. CDR1 and CDR2 (germline): LNHDA, SQIVND (reference sequence). There are 17 residues in the CDR3. The CDR3 loop is CASSIPWGRDKNYGYTF. In nucleotides, the CDR3 is TGTGCCAGTAGTATTCCGTGGGGCAGGGACAAGAACTATGGCTACACCTTC.

This chain joins TRBV29-1 and TRBJ2-5; D is possibly TRBD1 (6 bases). V was cut by 6 bases and J by 9 bases, with 14 bases left in between. This CDR3 comprises 11 residues. Germline CDR1 is SQVTM and CDR2 is ANQGSEA. This chain's CDR3 is CSVDHKGAQYF. The CDR3 DNA follows: TGCAGCGTAGACCATAAGGGGGCCCAGTACTTC.

By sample share, this clonotype is medium-sized (0.01 to 0.1%). The chain uses TRBV6-1 and TRBJ2-5, with TRBD1 matching over 11 bases. V was pared by 7 bases and J by 5 bases, with 9 bases of the junction left unmatched. Germline assignment: CDR1 MNHNS and CDR2 SASEGT. The CDR3 is 15 residues long. CDR3 nucleotides: TGTGCCAGCAACCTGGACAGGGGGCGCTCGGAGACCCAGTACTTC. Encoded protein: CASNLDRGRSETQYF.

This chain links TRBV6-8 with TRBJ2-7, with D possibly TRBD1 on 6 matching bases. The length of the CDR3 is 17 residues. The V end was cut by 2 bases, the J end by 3 bases, with 20 bases between. Germline values: CDR1 MNHGY, CDR2 SAAAGT. CDR3 nucleotide sequence: TGTGCCAGCAGTTACGCATCAGGGGACACATCATTCTACGAGCAGTACTTC. It translates to CASSYASGDTSFYEQYF.

The table lists this clonotype with a few counts. The chain recombines TRBV7-3 with TRBJ2-7; 9 nucleotides align to TRBD2. Germline CDR1 is SGHTA and CDR2 is FQGTGA. V was clipped by 2 bases and J by 2 bases; unmatched bases: 4. CDR3 size: 15 residues. The CDR3 reads CASSLGAGGPYEQYF. The CDR3 DNA follows: TGTGCCAGCAGCTTAGGGGCGGGAGGGCCCTACGAGCAGTACTTC.

This clonotype has at least ten counts. The V call is TRBV18, the J call TRBJ1-3, with D unclear. V was cut by 2 bases and J by 0 bases, with 8 bases left in between. This CDR3 is 15 amino acids long. Germline V lookup: CDR1 KGHSH, CDR2 LQKENI. CDR3 loop: CASSPERSSGNTIYF. CDR3 DNA sequence: TGTGCCAGCTCACCAGAAAGAAGCTCTGGAAACACCATATATTTT. The full variable domain, with the rest looked up from reference TRBV18 and TRBJ1-3, is NAGVMQNPRHLVRRRGQEARLRCSPMKGHSHVYWYRQLPEEGLKFMVYLQKENIIDESGMPKERFSAEFPKEGPSILRIQQVVRGDSAAYFCASSPERSSGNTIYFGEGSWLTVV.

The rearrangement uses TRBV6-2 or TRBV6-3 and TRBJ2-5, with TRBD1 matching over 7 bases. CDR1 and CDR2 from the germline V gene are MNHEY and SVGEGT. Trimming removed 5 bases from V and 14 bases from J; junction bases left unmatched: 11. This CDR3 spans 12 amino acids. Here the CDR3 DNA reads TGTGCCAGCAGTGAAGGACAGGCGTATCCCTACTTC. Translated: CASSEGQAYPYF.

The rearrangement links TRBV18 to TRBJ2-1; D is uncertain. This CDR3 spans 12 amino acids. V was clipped by 6 bases and J by 6 bases, with 9 bases between them. CDR1 and CDR2 from the germline V gene are KGHSH and LQKENI. The CDR3 DNA sequence: TGTGCCAGCTCCCATCGGAGCAATGAGCAGTTCTTC. This sequence encodes CASSHRSNEQFF.

In this sample, this clonotype turned up a few times. The chain has TRBV28 and TRBJ2-1; 7 nucleotides align to TRBD2. The CDR3 runs to 14 residues. J gave up 7 bases and V 2 bases, and 5 bases lay outside the gene matches. Germline CDR1 and CDR2: MDHEN and SYDVKM. The CDR3: CASSLAGEVNEQFF. CDR3 bases: TGTGCCAGCAGTTTAGCGGGAGAAGTGAATGAGCAGTTCTTC.

This chain joins TRBV9 and TRBJ2-3, with D possibly being TRBD2 (6 bases). V was cut by 3 bases and J by 0 bases, with 8 bases left in between. The CDR3 runs to 14 residues. CDR1 and CDR2 from the germline V gene are SGDLS and YYNGEE. The chain's CDR3 is CASSASVSTDTQYF. In DNA, the CDR3 is TGTGCCAGCAGCGCTAGCGTAAGCACAGATACGCAGTATTTT.

This clonotype was seen repeatedly, ten times or more. The V gene is TRBV6-7, the J gene TRBJ2-2; TRBD1 might be the D (6 bases). TRBV6-7 is an open reading frame whose function is uncertain. Trimming shortened V by 8 bases and J by 4 bases, and 17 bases separated the two germline ends. The length of the CDR3 is 15 residues. The CDR3 DNA reads as TGTGCCAGCTCGTGGGCCAGGGGCGTCACCGGGGAGCTGTTTTTT. Its protein product is CASSWARGVTGELFF.

This clonotype was recorded at least ten times. CDR3 bases: TGTGCCTGGAGTTTCCTAGGAGGGGTAGGGGACATTCAGTACTTC. It codes for CAWSFLGGVGDIQYF. The chain combines TRBV30 with TRBJ2-4, with D possibly TRBD2 on 6 matching bases. CDR1 GTSNPN and CDR2 SVGIG come from the germline V gene (reference sequence). Deletions cut 2 bases from V and 8 bases from J, with 19 bases between. This CDR3 contains 15 residues.

This clonotype was seen many times. V gene TRBV3-1 combines with J gene TRBJ1-1; no reliable D call. CDR3 size: 14 residues. Germline-derived CDR1 and CDR2 are LGHDT and YNNKEL (reference sequence). V lost 0 bases, J lost 3 bases, and 8 bases lay in between. The CDR3 reads CASSQDFPHTEAFF. The CDR3 DNA sequence: TGTGCCAGCAGCCAAGATTTTCCCCACACTGAAGCTTTCTTT.

This clonotype was counted only a few times. The chain has TRBV6-2 or TRBV6-3 and TRBJ2-7; D perhaps matches TRBD1 (5 bases). Per the germline V gene, CDR1 is MNHEY and CDR2 is SVGEGT. V was trimmed by 5 bases and J by 5 bases, leaving 10 bases between them. CDR3 length: 12 amino acids. CDR3 region: CASSEVRDEQYF. The DNA of the CDR3 is TGTGCCAGCAGTGAAGTCAGGGACGAGCAGTACTTC.

This clonotype came up many times. The J gene is TRBJ1-4, the V gene TRBV3-1; weak D call: TRBD1 (5 bases). This CDR3 has 13 residues. Trimming removed 0 bases from V and 8 bases from J, with 7 bases in between. Looked up from germline, CDR1 is LGHDT and CDR2 is YNNKEL (reference sequence). The CDR3 DNA reads as TGTGCCAGCAGCCAAGATGGGGGGGAAAAACTGTTTTTT. Translation gives CASSQDGGEKLFF. The whole variable domain, filled in from reference TRBV3-1 and TRBJ1-4, reads DTAVSQTPKYLVTQMGNDKSIKCEQNLGHDTMYWYKQDSKKFLKIMFSYNNKELIINETVPNRFSPKSPDKAHLNLHINSLELGDSAVYFCASSQDGGEKLFFGSGTQLSVL.